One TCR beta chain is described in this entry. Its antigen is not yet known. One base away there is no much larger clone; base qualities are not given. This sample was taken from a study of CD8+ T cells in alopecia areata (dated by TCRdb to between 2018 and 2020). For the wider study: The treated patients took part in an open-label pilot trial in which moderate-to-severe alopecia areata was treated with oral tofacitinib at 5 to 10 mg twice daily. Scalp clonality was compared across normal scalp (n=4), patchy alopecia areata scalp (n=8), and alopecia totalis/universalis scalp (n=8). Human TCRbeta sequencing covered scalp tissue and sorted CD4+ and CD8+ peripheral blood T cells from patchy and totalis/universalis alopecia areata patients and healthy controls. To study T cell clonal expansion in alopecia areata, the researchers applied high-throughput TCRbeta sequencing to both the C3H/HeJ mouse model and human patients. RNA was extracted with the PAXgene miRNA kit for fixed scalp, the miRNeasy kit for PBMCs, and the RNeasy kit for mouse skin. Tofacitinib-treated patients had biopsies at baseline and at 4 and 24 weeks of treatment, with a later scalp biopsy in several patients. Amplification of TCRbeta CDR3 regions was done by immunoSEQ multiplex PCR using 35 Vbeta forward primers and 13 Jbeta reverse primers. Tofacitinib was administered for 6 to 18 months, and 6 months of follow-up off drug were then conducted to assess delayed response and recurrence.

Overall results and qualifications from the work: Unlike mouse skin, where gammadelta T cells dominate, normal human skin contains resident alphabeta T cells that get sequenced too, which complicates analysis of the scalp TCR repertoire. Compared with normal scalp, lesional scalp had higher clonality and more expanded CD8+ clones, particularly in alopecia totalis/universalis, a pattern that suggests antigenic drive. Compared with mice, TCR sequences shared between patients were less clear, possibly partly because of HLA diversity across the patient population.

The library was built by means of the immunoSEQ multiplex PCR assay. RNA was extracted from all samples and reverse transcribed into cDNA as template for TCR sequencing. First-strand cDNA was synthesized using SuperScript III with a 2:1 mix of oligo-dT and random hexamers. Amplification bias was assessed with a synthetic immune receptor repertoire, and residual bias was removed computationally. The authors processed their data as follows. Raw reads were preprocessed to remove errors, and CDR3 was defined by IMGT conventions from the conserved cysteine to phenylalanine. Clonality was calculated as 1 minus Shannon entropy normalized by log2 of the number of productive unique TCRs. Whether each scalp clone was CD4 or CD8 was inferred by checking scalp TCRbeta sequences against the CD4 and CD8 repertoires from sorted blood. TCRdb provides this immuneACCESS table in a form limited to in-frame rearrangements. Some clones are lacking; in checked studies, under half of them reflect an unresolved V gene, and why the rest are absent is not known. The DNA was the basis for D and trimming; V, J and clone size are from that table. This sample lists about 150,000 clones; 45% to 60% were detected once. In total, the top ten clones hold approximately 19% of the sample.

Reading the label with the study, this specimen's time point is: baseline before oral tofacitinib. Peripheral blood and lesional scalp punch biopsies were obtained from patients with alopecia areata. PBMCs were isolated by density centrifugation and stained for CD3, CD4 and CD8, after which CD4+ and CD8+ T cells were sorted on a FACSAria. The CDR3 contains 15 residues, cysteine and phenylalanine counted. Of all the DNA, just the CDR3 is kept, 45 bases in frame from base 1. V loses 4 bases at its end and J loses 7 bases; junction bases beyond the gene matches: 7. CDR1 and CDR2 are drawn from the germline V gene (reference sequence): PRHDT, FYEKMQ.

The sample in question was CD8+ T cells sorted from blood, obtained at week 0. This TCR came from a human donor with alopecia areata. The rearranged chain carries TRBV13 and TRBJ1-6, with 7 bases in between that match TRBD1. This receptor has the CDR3 CASSSGQDFNSPLHF. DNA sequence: TGTGCCAGCAGCTCAGGACAGGATTTCAATTCACCCCTCCACTTT.